Listed below are T cell receptor beta chains from one sample, sequenced in a study of early T cells in non-severe SARS-CoV-2 infection. TCRdb redid the calling of the 5' RACE reads with MiXCR, one entry per CDR3 protein. The repertoire holds approximately 50,000 distinct CDR3 sequences, with about 9.3% as singletons. The sequencing sample was made of whole blood. Receptor source: an adult who was a healthcare worker with PCR-confirmed SARS-CoV-2 infection or an uninfected control (not recorded which). Each CDR3 is given with its conserved first and last residue. A D gene is named only where the DNA matches it firmly. Only some rows state a clone size, as once, few, many or a class for expanded clones.

CDR3 protein: CASKSTYEQYF
CDR3 DNA: TGTGCCAGCAAATCCACCTACGAGCAGTACTTC
V gene: TRBV6-5
D gene: .
J gene: TRBJ2-7
clone size: .

CDR3 protein: CASSPSGRFPYEQYF
CDR3 DNA: TGTGCCAGCAGTCCAAGCGGGAGGTTCCCCTACGAGCAGTACTTC
V gene: TRBV11-2
D gene: TRBD2
J gene: TRBJ2-7
clone size: .

CDR3 protein: CSASTSSRHEQFF
CDR3 DNA: TGCAGCGCGTCTACCTCTTCTCGGCATGAGCAGTTCTTC
V gene: TRBV29-1
D gene: .
J gene: TRBJ2-1
clone size: medium-sized

CDR3 protein: CAIGEGIGPGANVLTF
CDR3 DNA: TGTGCCATCGGAGAGGGTATAGGGCCTGGGGCCAACGTCCTGACTTTC
V gene: TRBV10-3
D gene: .
J gene: TRBJ2-6
clone size: few

CDR3 protein: CASSPGLAGGSEQFF
CDR3 DNA: TGTGCCAGCAGTCCTGGACTAGCGGGAGGCAGTGAGCAGTTCTTC
V gene: TRBV12-3/TRBV12-4
D gene: TRBD2
J gene: TRBJ2-1
clone size: few

CDR3 protein: CSVRDRRGNTIYF
CDR3 DNA: TGCAGCGTGCGGGACAGAAGAGGAAACACCATATATTTT
V gene: TRBV29-1
D gene: TRBD1
J gene: TRBJ1-3
clone size: many

CDR3 protein: CASSSLAKNIQYF
CDR3 DNA: TGTGCCAGCAGCTCGCTAGCCAAAAACATTCAGTACTTC
V gene: TRBV5-4
D gene: .
J gene: TRBJ2-4
clone size: .

CDR3 protein: CASSFVGQGRANEKLFF
CDR3 DNA: TGTGCCAGCAGTTTCGTGGGACAGGGTAGGGCTAATGAAAAACTGTTTTTT
V gene: TRBV28
D gene: TRBD1
J gene: TRBJ1-4
clone size: many

CDR3 protein: CSVETPATAGDEQFF
CDR3 DNA: TGCAGCGTTGAAACCCCTGCAACGGCTGGGGATGAGCAGTTCTTC
V gene: TRBV29-1
D gene: .
J gene: TRBJ2-1
clone size: few

CDR3 protein: CASSWAGDLGAFF
CDR3 DNA: TGTGCCAGCAGCTGGGCAGGGGACTTGGGAGCTTTCTTT
V gene: TRBV7-2
D gene: .
J gene: TRBJ1-1
clone size: many

CDR3 protein: CASSEQGNTGELFF
CDR3 DNA: TGTGCCAGCAGTGAACAGGGGAACACCGGGGAGCTGTTTTTT
V gene: TRBV2
D gene: .
J gene: TRBJ2-2
clone size: many

CDR3 protein: CASSEGTGLMNTEAFF
CDR3 DNA: TGCGCCAGCAGCGAGGGGACAGGGCTCATGAACACTGAAGCTTTCTTT
V gene: TRBV5-1
D gene: TRBD1
J gene: TRBJ1-1
clone size: many

CDR3 protein: CAIPRRTENGLYEQYF
CDR3 DNA: TGTGCCATCCCGCGGAGAACTGAGAACGGACTCTACGAGCAGTACTTC
V gene: TRBV19
D gene: .
J gene: TRBJ2-7
clone size: many

CDR3 protein: CASSLLGQGFDTEAFF
CDR3 DNA: TGTGCCAGCAGTTTACTAGGACAGGGTTTTGACACTGAAGCTTTCTTT
V gene: TRBV27
D gene: TRBD1
J gene: TRBJ1-1
clone size: .

CDR3 protein: CASSPPGSSGANVLTF
CDR3 DNA: TGTGCCAGCAGCCCCCCAGGGAGCTCTGGGGCCAACGTCCTGACTTTC
V gene: TRBV16
D gene: .
J gene: TRBJ2-6
clone size: .

CDR3 protein: CASSATSSGSNEQYF
CDR3 DNA: TGTGCCAGCAGTGCCACTTCTAGCGGGAGCAACGAGCAGTACTTC
V gene: TRBV27
D gene: TRBD2
J gene: TRBJ2-7
clone size: .

CDR3 protein: CSARDDRGAQPQHF
CDR3 DNA: TGCAGTGCTAGAGATGACAGGGGAGCTCAGCCCCAGCATTTT
V gene: TRBV20-1
D gene: TRBD1
J gene: TRBJ1-5
clone size: few

CDR3 protein: CASRPGPVNTEAFF
CDR3 DNA: TGTGCCAGCAGACCGGGACCGGTGAACACTGAAGCTTTCTTT
V gene: TRBV27
D gene: .
J gene: TRBJ1-1
clone size: many

CDR3 protein: CASSPTDRHNEQFF
CDR3 DNA: TGTGCCAGCTCACCGACCGACAGACACAATGAGCAGTTCTTC
V gene: TRBV18
D gene: .
J gene: TRBJ2-1
clone size: few

CDR3 protein: CSARDLAVAYEQYF
CDR3 DNA: TGCAGTGCTAGAGATCTAGCGGTGGCCTACGAGCAGTACTTC
V gene: TRBV20-1
D gene: TRBD2
J gene: TRBJ2-7
clone size: many

CDR3 protein: CASSLEGRPNEKLFF
CDR3 DNA: TGCGCCAGCAGCTTGGAGGGACGGCCGAATGAAAAACTGTTTTTT
V gene: TRBV5-1
D gene: .
J gene: TRBJ1-4
clone size: many

CDR3 protein: CASSVPFRYGYTF
CDR3 DNA: TGTGCCAGCAGCGTTCCTTTCAGATATGGCTACACCTTC
V gene: TRBV9
D gene: .
J gene: TRBJ1-2
clone size: many

CDR3 protein: CASSFYAGEQYF
CDR3 DNA: TGTGCCAGCAGCTTTTATGCCGGGGAGCAGTACTTC
V gene: TRBV7-2
D gene: .
J gene: TRBJ2-7
clone size: few

CDR3 protein: CASSLRDSGHRTGELFF
CDR3 DNA: TGTGCCAGCAGTCTGCGGGACTCGGGCCATCGAACCGGGGAGCTGTTTTTT
V gene: TRBV6-5
D gene: .
J gene: TRBJ2-2
clone size: few

CDR3 protein: CASSPPGTGKETQYF
CDR3 DNA: TGTGCCAGCAGTCCCCCCGGGACAGGGAAAGAGACCCAGTACTTC
V gene: TRBV12-3/TRBV12-4
D gene: TRBD1
J gene: TRBJ2-5
clone size: few

CDR3 protein: CASSMGRRRYEQYF
CDR3 DNA: TGTGCCAGTAGCATGGGACGGCGTCGGTACGAGCAGTACTTC
V gene: TRBV19
D gene: .
J gene: TRBJ2-7
clone size: few

CDR3 protein: CASSPSRSTNEKLFF
CDR3 DNA: TGTGCCAGCTCACCGTCCCGGTCAACTAATGAAAAACTGTTTTTT
V gene: TRBV18
D gene: .
J gene: TRBJ1-4
clone size: many

CDR3 protein: CATSDPSTNTHNEQFF
CDR3 DNA: TGTGCCACCAGTGATCCCAGCACGAACACACACAATGAGCAGTTCTTC
V gene: TRBV24-1
D gene: .
J gene: TRBJ2-1
clone size: few

CDR3 protein: CASSRTGSLNSPLHF
CDR3 DNA: TGTGCCAGCAGTCGGACAGGGTCCCTTAATTCACCCCTCCACTTT
V gene: TRBV12-3/TRBV12-4
D gene: TRBD1
J gene: TRBJ1-6
clone size: many

CDR3 protein: CASSLRPSLDNSPLHF
CDR3 DNA: TGTGCCAGCAGCCTCAGACCATCCCTCGATAATTCACCCCTCCACTTT
V gene: TRBV3-1
D gene: .
J gene: TRBJ1-6
clone size: few

CDR3 protein: CASSFRRQETQYF
CDR3 DNA: TGTGCCAGCAGCTTTCGGAGGCAAGAGACCCAGTACTTC
V gene: TRBV11-2
D gene: .
J gene: TRBJ2-5
clone size: .

CDR3 protein: CASSQATLDNEQFF
CDR3 DNA: TGCGCCAGCAGCCAGGCCACGTTGGACAATGAGCAGTTCTTC
V gene: TRBV4-1
D gene: .
J gene: TRBJ2-1
clone size: many

CDR3 protein: CASSVFHRDRKLMAAKNIQYF
CDR3 DNA: TGTGCCAGCAGCGTATTTCATCGGGACAGAAAACTTATGGCAGCCAAAAACATTCAGTACTTC
V gene: TRBV9
D gene: TRBD1
J gene: TRBJ2-4
clone size: .

CDR3 protein: CSAALGVRGQPQHF
CDR3 DNA: TGCAGTGCTGCCTTGGGGGTCCGGGGTCAGCCCCAGCATTTT
V gene: TRBV20-1
D gene: .
J gene: TRBJ1-5
clone size: medium-sized

CDR3 protein: CASSSRDRRNYGYTF
CDR3 DNA: TGTGCCAGCAGTTCCCGGGACAGACGGAACTATGGCTACACCTTC
V gene: TRBV12-3/TRBV12-4
D gene: TRBD1
J gene: TRBJ1-2
clone size: .

CDR3 protein: CASSPLLGASHEQFF
CDR3 DNA: TGTGCCAGCAGCCCTTTACTCGGAGCTAGCCATGAGCAGTTCTTC
V gene: TRBV14
D gene: .
J gene: TRBJ2-1
clone size: many

CDR3 protein: CASSETARGLNSPLHF
CDR3 DNA: TGTGCCAGCAGTGAAACGGCAAGGGGTCTTAATTCACCCCTCCACTTT
V gene: TRBV25-1
D gene: .
J gene: TRBJ1-6
clone size: few

CDR3 protein: CSVLTGSNGYTF
CDR3 DNA: TGCAGCGTGCTGACAGGCTCCAATGGCTACACCTTC
V gene: TRBV29-1
D gene: .
J gene: TRBJ1-2
clone size: few

CDR3 protein: CSASDTSGKQFF
CDR3 DNA: TGCAGTGCTAGCGACACTAGCGGAAAGCAGTTCTTC
V gene: TRBV20-1
D gene: TRBD2
J gene: TRBJ2-1
clone size: few

CDR3 protein: CSANIGGRAGETQYF
CDR3 DNA: TGCAGTGCTAATATTGGCGGGAGGGCCGGGGAGACCCAGTACTTC
V gene: TRBV20-1
D gene: TRBD2
J gene: TRBJ2-5
clone size: few

CDR3 protein: CASSLGGLPTDTQYF
CDR3 DNA: TGTGCCAGCAGCTTAGGCGGGCTCCCCACGGATACGCAGTATTTT
V gene: TRBV11-3
D gene: .
J gene: TRBJ2-3
clone size: .

CDR3 protein: CASGLVRGLGASPYNEQFF
CDR3 DNA: TGTGCTAGTGGTTTGGTACGGGGGCTGGGCGCCTCCCCCTACAATGAGCAGTTCTTC
V gene: TRBV12-5
D gene: .
J gene: TRBJ2-1
clone size: .

CDR3 protein: CASSFDNYGYTF
CDR3 DNA: TGTGCCAGCAGTTTCGACAACTATGGCTACACCTTC
V gene: TRBV28
D gene: .
J gene: TRBJ1-2
clone size: .

CDR3 protein: CAGSVDRGLAVDTQYF
CDR3 DNA: TGTGCCGGCAGCGTGGACAGGGGACTAGCGGTAGATACGCAGTATTTT
V gene: TRBV5-8
D gene: TRBD2
J gene: TRBJ2-3
clone size: few

CDR3 protein: CASSLLRPGANVLTF
CDR3 DNA: TGTGCCAGCAGCTTATTGCGGCCTGGGGCCAACGTCCTGACTTTC
V gene: TRBV7-8
D gene: .
J gene: TRBJ2-6
clone size: few

CDR3 protein: CASSPKGDANYGYTF
CDR3 DNA: TGTGCCAGCAGTCCCAAGGGGGACGCTAACTATGGCTACACCTTC
V gene: TRBV6-6
D gene: .
J gene: TRBJ1-2
clone size: few

CDR3 protein: CAWFRIGSRDRGDTQYF
CDR3 DNA: TGTGCCTGGTTCCGTATCGGGTCCCGGGACCGGGGAGATACGCAGTATTTT
V gene: TRBV30
D gene: .
J gene: TRBJ2-3
clone size: many

CDR3 protein: CASSLDPNQPQHF
CDR3 DNA: TGTGCCAGCAGTTTGGACCCGAATCAGCCCCAGCATTTT
V gene: TRBV27
D gene: .
J gene: TRBJ1-5
clone size: many

CDR3 protein: CASSGTRTKKFF
CDR3 DNA: TGCGCCAGCAGCGGGACCCGGACAAAGAAGTTCTTC
V gene: TRBV5-1
D gene: .
J gene: TRBJ2-1
clone size: few

CDR3 protein: CASSFSGNTEAFF
CDR3 DNA: TGTGCCAGCAGCTTTTCCGGGAACACTGAAGCTTTCTTT
V gene: TRBV7-2
D gene: .
J gene: TRBJ1-1
clone size: .

CDR3 protein: CASSLVGKGSNQPQHF
CDR3 DNA: TGTGCCAGCAGCTTAGTTGGGAAGGGTAGCAATCAGCCCCAGCATTTT
V gene: TRBV7-2
D gene: .
J gene: TRBJ1-5
clone size: few

CDR3 protein: CASSRGSARGYEQYF
CDR3 DNA: TGTGCCAGCAGCCGAGGATCCGCACGGGGATACGAGCAGTACTTC
V gene: TRBV7-9
D gene: .
J gene: TRBJ2-7
clone size: few

CDR3 protein: CASSHGTGGTEAFF
CDR3 DNA: TGTGCCAGCAGCCACGGGACCGGGGGAACTGAAGCTTTCTTT
V gene: TRBV3-1
D gene: .
J gene: TRBJ1-1
clone size: many

CDR3 protein: CASDTGVRHSPLHF
CDR3 DNA: TGTGCCAGCGACACAGGAGTGAGGCATTCACCCCTCCACTTT
V gene: TRBV12-3/TRBV12-4
D gene: .
J gene: TRBJ1-6
clone size: many

CDR3 protein: CASRPAAPSVGTEAFF
CDR3 DNA: TGTGCCAGCAGACCCGCGGCCCCCTCTGTGGGGACTGAAGCTTTCTTT
V gene: TRBV28
D gene: .
J gene: TRBJ1-1
clone size: few

CDR3 protein: CASRPPGQGFTDTQYF
CDR3 DNA: TGTGCCAGCAGGCCACCGGGACAGGGGTTCACAGATACGCAGTATTTT
V gene: TRBV7-8
D gene: TRBD1
J gene: TRBJ2-3
clone size: .

CDR3 protein: CASSSFPRTYEQYF
CDR3 DNA: TGTGCCAGCAGTTCTTTTCCCCGCACCTACGAGCAGTACTTC
V gene: TRBV28
D gene: .
J gene: TRBJ2-7
clone size: many